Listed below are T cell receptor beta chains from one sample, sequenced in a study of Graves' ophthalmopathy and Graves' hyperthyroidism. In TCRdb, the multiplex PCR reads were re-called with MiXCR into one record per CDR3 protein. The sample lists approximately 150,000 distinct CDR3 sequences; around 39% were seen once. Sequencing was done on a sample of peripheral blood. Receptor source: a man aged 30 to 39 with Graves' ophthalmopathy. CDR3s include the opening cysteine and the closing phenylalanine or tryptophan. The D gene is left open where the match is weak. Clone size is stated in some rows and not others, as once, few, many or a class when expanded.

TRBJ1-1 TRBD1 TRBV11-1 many CASSLYTGDTEAFF TGTGCCAGCAGCCTATACACAGGGGACACTGAAGCTTTCTTT
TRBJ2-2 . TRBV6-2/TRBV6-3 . CASGRGHTGELFF TGTGCCAGCGGAAGGGGCCACACCGGGGAGCTGTTTTTT
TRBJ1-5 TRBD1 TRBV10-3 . CAIGQGATSNQPQHF TGTGCCATCGGACAGGGCGCGACGAGCAATCAGCCCCAGCATTTT
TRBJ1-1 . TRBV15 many CATSRDKRVNTEAFF TGTGCCACCAGCAGAGATAAACGGGTGAACACTGAAGCTTTCTTT
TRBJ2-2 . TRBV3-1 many CASSQYLGELFF TGTGCCAGCAGCCAATATCTCGGGGAGCTGTTTTTT
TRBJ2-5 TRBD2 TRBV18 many CASSLGLADKGETQYF TGTGCCAGCTCACTGGGACTAGCGGATAAGGGAGAGACCCAGTACTTC
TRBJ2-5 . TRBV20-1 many CSAQDQETQYF TGCAGTGCTCAGGACCAAGAGACCCAGTACTTC
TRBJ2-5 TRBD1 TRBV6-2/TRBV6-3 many CASSSDREEETQYF TGTGCCAGCAGCTCGGACAGGGAGGAGGAGACCCAGTACTTC
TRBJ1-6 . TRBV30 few CAWSVFQGRSAPLHF TGTGCCTGGAGTGTTTTCCAGGGCCGAAGTGCACCCCTCCACTTT
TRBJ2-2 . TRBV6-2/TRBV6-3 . CASRLTGTTMNTGELFF TGTGCCAGCAGGCTCACCGGGACAACGATGAACACCGGGGAGCTGTTTTTT
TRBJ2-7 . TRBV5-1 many CASRQGLYEQYF TGCGCCAGCAGGCAGGGGCTCTACGAGCAGTACTTC
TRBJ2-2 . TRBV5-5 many CASSFIQGYTGELFF TGTGCCAGCAGCTTTATTCAGGGCTACACCGGGGAGCTGTTTTTT
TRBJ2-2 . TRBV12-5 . CASDSGRVGELFF TGTGCTAGTGACTCAGGGCGGGTCGGGGAGCTGTTTTTT
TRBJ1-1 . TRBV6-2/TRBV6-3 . CASRDPNTEAFF TGTGCCAGCAGGGATCCGAACACTGAAGCTTTCTTT
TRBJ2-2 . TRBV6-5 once CASSYSIGRTNTGELFF TGTGCCAGCAGTTACTCGATCGGACGGACCAACACCGGGGAGCTGTTTTTT
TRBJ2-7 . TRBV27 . CASRDLGSYEQYF TGTGCCAGCAGGGACCTGGGGAGCTACGAGCAGTACTTC
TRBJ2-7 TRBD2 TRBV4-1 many CASSWAAGGLYEQYF TGCGCCAGCAGCTGGGCCGCGGGAGGGTTATACGAGCAGTACTTC
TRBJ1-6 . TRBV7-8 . CASSLAPAQAGLLHF TGTGCCAGCAGCTTAGCTCCCGCTCAGGCAGGGCTTCTCCACTTT
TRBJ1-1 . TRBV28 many CASSLSTEAFF TGTGCCAGCAGTTTGTCGACTGAAGCTTTCTTT
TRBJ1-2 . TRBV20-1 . CSAEGTSGYTF TGCAGTGCAGAGGGGACGAGCGGCTACACCTTC